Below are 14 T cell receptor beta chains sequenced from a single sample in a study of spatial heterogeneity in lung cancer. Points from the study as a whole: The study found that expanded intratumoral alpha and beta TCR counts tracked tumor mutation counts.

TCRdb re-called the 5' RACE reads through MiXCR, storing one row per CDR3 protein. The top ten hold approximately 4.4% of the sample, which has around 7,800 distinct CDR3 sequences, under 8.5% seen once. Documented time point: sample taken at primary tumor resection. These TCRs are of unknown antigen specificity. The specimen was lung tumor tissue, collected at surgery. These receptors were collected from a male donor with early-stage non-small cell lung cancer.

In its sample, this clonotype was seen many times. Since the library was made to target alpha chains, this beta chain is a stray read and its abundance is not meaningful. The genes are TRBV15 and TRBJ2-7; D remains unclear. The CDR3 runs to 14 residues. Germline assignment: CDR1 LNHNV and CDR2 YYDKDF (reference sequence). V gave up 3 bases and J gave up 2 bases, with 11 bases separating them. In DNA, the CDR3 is TGTGCCACCAGCAGTAGGCGCCCGCCCTACGAGCAGTACTTC. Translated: CATSSRRPPYEQYF.

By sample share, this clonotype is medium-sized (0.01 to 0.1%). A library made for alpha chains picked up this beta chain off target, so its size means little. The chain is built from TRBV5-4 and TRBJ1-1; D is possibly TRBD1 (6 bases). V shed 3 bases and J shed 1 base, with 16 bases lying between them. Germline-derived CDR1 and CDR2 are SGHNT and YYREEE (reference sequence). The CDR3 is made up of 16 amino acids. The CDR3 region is CASSYPTGTRNTEAFF. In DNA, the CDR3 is TGTGCCAGCAGCTACCCGACCGGGACACGGAACACTGAAGCTTTCTTT.

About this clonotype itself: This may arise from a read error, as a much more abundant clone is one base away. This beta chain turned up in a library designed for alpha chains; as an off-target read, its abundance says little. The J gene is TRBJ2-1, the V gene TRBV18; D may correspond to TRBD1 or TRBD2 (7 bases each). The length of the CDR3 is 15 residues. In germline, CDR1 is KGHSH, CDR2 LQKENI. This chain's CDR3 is CASTPGEGAHNEQFF. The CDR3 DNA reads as TGTGCCAGCACACCGGGGGAGGGGGCCCACAATGAGCAGTTCTTC. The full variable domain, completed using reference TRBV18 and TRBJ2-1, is NAGVMQNPRHLVRRRGQEARLRCSPMKGHSHVYWYRQLPEEGLKFMVYLQKENIIDESGMPKERFSAEFPKEGPSILRIQQVVRGDSAAYFCASTPGEGAHNEQFFGPGTRLTVL.

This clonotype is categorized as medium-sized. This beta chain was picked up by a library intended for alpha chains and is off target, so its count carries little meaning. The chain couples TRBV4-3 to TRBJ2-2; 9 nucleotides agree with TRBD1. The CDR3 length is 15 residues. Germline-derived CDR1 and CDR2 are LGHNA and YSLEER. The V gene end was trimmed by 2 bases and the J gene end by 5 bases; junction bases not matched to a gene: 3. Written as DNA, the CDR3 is TGCGCCAGCAGCCAACCGGGACAGGGTACCGGGGAGCTGTTTTTT. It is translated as CASSQPGQGTGELFF.

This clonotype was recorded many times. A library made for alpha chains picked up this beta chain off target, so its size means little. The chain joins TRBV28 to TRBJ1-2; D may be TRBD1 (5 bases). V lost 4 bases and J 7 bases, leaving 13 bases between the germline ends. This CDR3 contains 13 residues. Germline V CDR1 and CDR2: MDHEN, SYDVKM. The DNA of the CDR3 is TGTGCCAGCAGTTCAGGGCGCTATGGTGGCTACACCTTC. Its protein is CASSSGRYGGYTF.

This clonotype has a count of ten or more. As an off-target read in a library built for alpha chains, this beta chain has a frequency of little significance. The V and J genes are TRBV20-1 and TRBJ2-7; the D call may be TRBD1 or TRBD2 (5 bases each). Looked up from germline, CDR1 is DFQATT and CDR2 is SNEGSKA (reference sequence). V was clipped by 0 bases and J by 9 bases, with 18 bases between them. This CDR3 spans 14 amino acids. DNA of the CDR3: TGCAGTGCTAGAGATAAACGGGACGCCTTAGGGCAGTACTTC. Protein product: CSARDKRDALGQYF.

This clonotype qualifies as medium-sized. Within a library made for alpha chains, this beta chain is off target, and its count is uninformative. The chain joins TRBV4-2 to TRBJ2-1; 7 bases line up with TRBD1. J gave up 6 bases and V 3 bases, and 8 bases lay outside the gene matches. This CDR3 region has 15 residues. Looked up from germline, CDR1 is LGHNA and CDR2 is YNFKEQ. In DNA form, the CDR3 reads TGTGCCAGCAGCCATCCCATGTCAGGGGGCAATGAGCAGTTCTTC. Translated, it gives CASSHPMSGGNEQFF.

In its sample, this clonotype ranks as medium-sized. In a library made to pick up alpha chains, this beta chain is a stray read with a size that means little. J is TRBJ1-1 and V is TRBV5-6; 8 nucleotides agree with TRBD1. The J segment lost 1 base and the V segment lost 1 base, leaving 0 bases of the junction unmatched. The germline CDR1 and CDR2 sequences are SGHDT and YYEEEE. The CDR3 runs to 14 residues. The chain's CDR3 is CASSLQGANTEAFF. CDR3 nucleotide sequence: TGTGCCAGCAGCTTGCAGGGGGCGAACACTGAAGCTTTCTTT.

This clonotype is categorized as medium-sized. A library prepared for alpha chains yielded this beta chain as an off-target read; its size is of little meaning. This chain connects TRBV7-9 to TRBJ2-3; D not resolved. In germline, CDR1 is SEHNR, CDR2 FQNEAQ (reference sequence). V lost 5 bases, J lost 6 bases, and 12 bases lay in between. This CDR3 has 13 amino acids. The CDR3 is CASSHGVLDTQYF. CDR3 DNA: TGTGCCAGCAGCCACGGTGTTTTGGATACGCAGTATTTT. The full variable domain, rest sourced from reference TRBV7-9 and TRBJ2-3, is DTGVSQNPRHKITKRGQNVTFRCDPISEHNRLYWYRQTLGQGPEFLTYFQNEAQLEKSRLLSDRFSAERPKGSFSTLEIQRTEQGDSAMYLCASSHGVLDTQYFGPGTRLTVL.

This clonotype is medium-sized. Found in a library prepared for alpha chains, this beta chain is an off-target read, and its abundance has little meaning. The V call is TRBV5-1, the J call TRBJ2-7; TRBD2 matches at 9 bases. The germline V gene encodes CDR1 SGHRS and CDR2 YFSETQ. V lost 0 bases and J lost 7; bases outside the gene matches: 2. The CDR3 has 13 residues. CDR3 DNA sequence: TGCGCCAGCAGCTTGGGTAGCGGGAGAGAGCAGTACTTC. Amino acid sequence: CASSLGSGREQYF.

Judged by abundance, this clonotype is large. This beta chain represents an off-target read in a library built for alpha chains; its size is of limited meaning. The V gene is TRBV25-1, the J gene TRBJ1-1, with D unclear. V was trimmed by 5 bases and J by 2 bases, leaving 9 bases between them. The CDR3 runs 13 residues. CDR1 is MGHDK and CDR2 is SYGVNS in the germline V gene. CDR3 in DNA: TGTGCCAGCAGTCTAGCCAGAAACACTGAAGCTTTCTTT. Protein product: CASSLARNTEAFF.

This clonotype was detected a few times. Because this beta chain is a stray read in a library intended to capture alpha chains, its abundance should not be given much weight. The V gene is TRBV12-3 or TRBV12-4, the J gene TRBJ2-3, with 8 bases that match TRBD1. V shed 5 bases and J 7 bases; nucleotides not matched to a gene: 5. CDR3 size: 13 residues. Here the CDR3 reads CASSRQGIHTQYF. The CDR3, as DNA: TGTGCCAGCAGTAGACAGGGGATACATACGCAGTATTTT.

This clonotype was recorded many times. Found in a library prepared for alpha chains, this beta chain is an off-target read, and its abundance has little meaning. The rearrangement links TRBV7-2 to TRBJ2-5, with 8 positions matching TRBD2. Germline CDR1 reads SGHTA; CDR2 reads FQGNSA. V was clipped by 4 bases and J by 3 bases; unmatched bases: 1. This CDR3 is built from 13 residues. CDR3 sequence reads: CASSWREEETQYF. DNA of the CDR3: TGTGCCAGCAGCTGGCGGGAGGAAGAGACCCAGTACTTC.

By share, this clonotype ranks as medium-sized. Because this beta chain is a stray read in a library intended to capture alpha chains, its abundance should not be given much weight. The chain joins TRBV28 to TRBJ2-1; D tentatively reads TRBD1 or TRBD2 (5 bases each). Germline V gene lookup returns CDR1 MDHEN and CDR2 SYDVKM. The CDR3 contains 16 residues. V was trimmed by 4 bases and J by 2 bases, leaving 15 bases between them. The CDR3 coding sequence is TGTGCCAGCAGTTCCTCCGGGACGGTGCCCTACAATGAGCAGTTCTTC. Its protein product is CASSSSGTVPYNEQFF. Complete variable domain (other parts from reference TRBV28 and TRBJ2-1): DVKVTQSSRYLVKRTGEKVFLECVQDMDHENMFWYRQDPGLGLRLIYFSYDVKMKEKGDIPEGYSVSREKKERFSLILESASTNQTSMYLCASSSSGTVPYNEQFFGPGTRLTVL.